This T cell receptor (beta chain) was sequenced during a study of cytomegalovirus exposure and HLA in healthy donors. General observations from the study: When a later analysis compared HLA-associated TCR beta chains with equally common others, the HLA-associated chains turned out to be more clonally expanded and to have lower generation probabilities.

Primers for the PCR totalled 60 Vbeta and 13 Jbeta. Clones were sequenced by immunoSEQ multiplex PCR, and TCRdb holds only the in-frame ones, with some missing. Among 140,000 to 150,000 clones listed, just under 75% were seen once. Trimming shortened V by 2 bases and J by 4 bases, and 15 bases separated the two germline ends. The CDR3 has 16 residues. The germline gives CDR1 SGHVS, CDR2 FQNEAQ. This clone appeared a few times. Its antigen is still unknown. This chain joins TRBV7-8 and TRBJ1-5; D remains unclear. The source of this sequence is a woman aged 18-29 years in good health and CMV-seronegative. The source material was PBMCs. The chain's CDR3 is CASSLRSAGINQPQHF. The DNA for the CDR3 is TGTGCCAGCAGCTTAAGGTCTGCGGGGATAAATCAGCCCCAGCATTTT.